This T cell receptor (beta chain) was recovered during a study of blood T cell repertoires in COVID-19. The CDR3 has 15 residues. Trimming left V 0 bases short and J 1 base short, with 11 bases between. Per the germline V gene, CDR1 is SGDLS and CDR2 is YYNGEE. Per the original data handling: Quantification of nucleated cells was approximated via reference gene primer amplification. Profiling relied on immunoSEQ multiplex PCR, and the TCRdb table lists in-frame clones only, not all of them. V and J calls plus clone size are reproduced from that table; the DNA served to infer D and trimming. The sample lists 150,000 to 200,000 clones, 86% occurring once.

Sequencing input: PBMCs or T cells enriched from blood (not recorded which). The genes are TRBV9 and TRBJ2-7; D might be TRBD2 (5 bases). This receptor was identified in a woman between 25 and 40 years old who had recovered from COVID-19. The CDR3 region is CASSVGGLESYEQYF. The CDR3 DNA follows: TGTGCCAGCAGCGTAGGAGGACTCGAGTCCTACGAGCAGTACTTC.